What follows are 18 T cell receptor beta chains derived from one specimen sequenced in a study of OX40 agonist ivuxolimab in advanced cancers. Generated by immunoSEQ multiplex PCR, the TCRdb table keeps only in-frame clones and is missing some. This sample has tens of thousands of clones; 91% occur once, and the top ten carry about 30%. Material: CD4+ or CD8+ T cells sorted from blood, obtained in a trial of the OX40 agonist ivuxolimab. The source of these receptors is an adult with an advanced solid tumor such as melanoma, head and neck, liver or kidney cancer.

V usage is TRBV7-9 and J usage is TRBJ2-5, with D possibly TRBD2 on 6 matching bases. The CDR3 is 14 amino acids. Germline CDR1 and CDR2: SEHNR and FQNEAQ (reference sequence). The V end was cut by 5 bases, the J end by 7 bases, with 17 bases between. The CDR3 DNA sequence: TGTGCCAGCAGCCGGAGGGACGGCCCGCCGACCCAGTACTTC. Translation: CASSRRDGPPTQYF.

J is TRBJ2-7 and V is TRBV9, with TRBD2 matching over 7 bases. Per germline, CDR1 SGDLS and CDR2 YYNGEE. The CDR3 totals 14 residues. Germline trimming cut 3 bases from V and 1 base from J; bases unmatched to any gene: 4. CDR3 bases: TGTGCCAGCAGCGCCAGCGGGAATTCCTACGAGCAGTACTTC. Translated, it gives CASSASGNSYEQYF.

The chain carries TRBV18 and TRBJ2-7; 7 bases align to TRBD1. The CDR3 contains 17 residues. Germline trimming cut 2 bases from V and 1 base from J; bases unmatched to any gene: 11. Germline CDR1 reads KGHSH; CDR2 reads LQKENI. CDR3 sequence: CASSPSPGQLLSYEQYF. Written as DNA, the CDR3 is TGTGCCAGCTCACCATCACCGGGACAGCTTCTTTCCTACGAGCAGTACTTC.

The chain links TRBV6-5 to TRBJ2-7; D is uncertain. Germline CDR1 MNHEY, CDR2 SVGAGI. The CDR3 has 14 residues. Between the trimmed V and J ends, which lost 0 bases and 2 bases, there was a span of 8 bases. The DNA of the CDR3 is TGTGCCAGCAGTTACTCGGTGGGAACCTACGAGCAGTACTTC. This encodes CASSYSVGTYEQYF.

This chain connects TRBV6-5 to TRBJ2-7; D gene ambiguous. Germline loops: CDR1 MNHEY, CDR2 SVGAGI. V was clipped by 2 bases and J by 5 bases, with 10 bases between them. The CDR3 consists of 13 residues. CDR3 in amino acids: CASSYGIRNEQYF. DNA of the CDR3: TGTGCCAGCAGTTACGGGATAAGAAACGAGCAGTACTTC.

The CDR3 protein is CASSATSGFTYEQYF. The CDR3 nucleotides read TGTGCCAGCAGTGCGACTAGCGGGTTTACCTACGAGCAGTACTTC. The chain combines TRBV28 with TRBJ2-7; 10 bases fit TRBD2. The V segment lost 5 bases and the J segment 2 bases; nucleotides outside the gene matches: 6. The CDR3 extends over 15 amino acids. Germline-derived CDR1 and CDR2 are MDHEN and SYDVKM.

The J gene is TRBJ2-1, the V gene TRBV4-1; D is ambiguous. Trimming removed 0 bases at V and 4 bases at J, with 4 bases between. This CDR3 region has 13 residues. Germline V gene sequence: CDR1 MGHRA, CDR2 YSYEKL. The CDR3 DNA reads as TGCGCCAGCAGCCAAGACATGTACAATGAGCAGTTCTTC. As protein: CASSQDMYNEQFF.

This rearrangement joins TRBV29-1 to TRBJ2-7; 7 bases match TRBD1. The junction had 8 bases not matched to a gene; V was cut back by 4 bases and J by 2 bases. The CDR3 covers 14 residues. In germline, CDR1 is SQVTM, CDR2 ANQGSEA. The CDR3 loop is CSVVPTGATYEQYF. In DNA, the CDR3 is TGCAGCGTTGTGCCCACAGGGGCCACCTACGAGCAGTACTTC.

The rearrangement uses TRBV7-6 and TRBJ2-1; 11 bases match TRBD2. V was pared by 1 base and J by 2 bases, with 7 bases of the junction left unmatched. The CDR3 is 18 amino acids. CDR1 is SGHVS and CDR2 is FNYEAQ in the germline V gene. CDR3 bases: TGTGCCAGCAGCTTAGAAGTAGCGGGAGGGCCTCCCTACAATGAGCAGTTCTTC. Protein: CASSLEVAGGPPYNEQFF.

In this sample, this clone is medium-sized. V is TRBV4-1 and J is TRBJ2-7; 12 bases line up with TRBD2. Germline lookup yields CDR1 MGHRA and CDR2 YSYEKL. The CDR3 has 15 amino acids. Germline trimming cut 3 bases from V and 3 bases from J; bases unmatched to any gene: 3. The CDR3 spells CASSQRTSGDYEQYF. CDR3 DNA sequence: TGCGCCAGCAGCCAGAGGACTAGCGGGGACTACGAGCAGTACTTC.

This clone is medium-sized by share. This chain uses TRBV4-1 with TRBJ2-2, with 12 bases lining up with TRBD1. Germline CDR1 reads MGHRA; CDR2 reads YSYEKL. The CDR3 runs to 16 residues. Losses at the gene ends were 3 bases for V and 5 bases for J; bases not matched to a gene: 4. The CDR3 loop reads CASSHGTGGFTGELFF. CDR3 in DNA: TGCGCCAGCAGCCACGGGACAGGGGGCTTTACCGGGGAGCTGTTTTTT.

The chain combines TRBV5-6 with TRBJ2-1, with D possibly matching TRBD2 (6 bases). With 3 bases removed from V and 0 bases from J, the gap between germline ends came to 13 bases. This CDR3 has 16 residues. Germline assignment: CDR1 SGHDT and CDR2 YYEEEE. The chain's CDR3 is CASSWGGGNSYNEQFF. CDR3 DNA: TGTGCCAGCAGCTGGGGAGGAGGTAACTCCTACAATGAGCAGTTCTTC.

This chain uses TRBV27 with TRBJ2-1; D not certain. Trimming stripped 6 bases from V and 12 bases from J, with 18 bases between. CDR1 MNHEY and CDR2 SMNVEV come from the germline V gene (reference sequence). The CDR3 spans 13 residues. CDR3 sequence reads: CASSDRLDLWQFF. The CDR3 bases are TGTGCCAGCAGCGACCGACTGGATTTATGGCAGTTCTTC.

The genes are TRBV28 and TRBJ2-7; 7 positions agree with TRBD1. Germline CDR1 is MDHEN and CDR2 is SYDVKM. Trimming removed 3 bases from V and 1 base from J; junction bases left unmatched: 6. This CDR3 has 15 residues. The CDR3 here is CASSFRDSQSYEQYF. The CDR3 DNA follows: TGTGCCAGCAGTTTTAGGGACAGTCAGTCCTACGAGCAGTACTTC.

CDR3 residues: CASSTGGYWDEQYF. In DNA form, the CDR3 reads TGTGCCAGTAGTACGGGAGGGTACTGGGACGAGCAGTACTTC. This chain uses TRBV19 with TRBJ2-7, with 8 bases fitting TRBD2. Trimming cost V 4 bases and J 5 bases; bases outside gene matches: 7. Germline V lookup: CDR1 LNHDA, CDR2 SQIVND (reference sequence). This CDR3 region has 14 residues.

This chain links TRBV7-9 with TRBJ1-1; 9 nucleotides align to TRBD1. J was trimmed by 0 bases and V by 5 bases; bases with no gene match: 4. The germline V gene has CDR1 SEHNR and CDR2 FQNEAQ (reference sequence). This CDR3 is built from 15 residues. The CDR3 is CASSVGQGLNTEAFF. CDR3 sequence (DNA): TGTGCCAGCAGCGTGGGACAGGGACTGAACACTGAAGCTTTCTTT.

CDR3 sequence (DNA): TGTGCCAGCAGCTTGGACAGGTCTTTATCCTACGAGCAGTACTTC. Its translation: CASSLDRSLSYEQYF. The chain uses TRBV11-2 and TRBJ2-7; 7 positions agree with TRBD1. V shed 3 bases, J shed 1 base, and the junction held 6 bases outside the gene matches. The CDR3 length is 15 residues. Germline CDR1 is SGHAT and CDR2 is FQNNGV. The full variable domain, in which reference TRBV11-2 and TRBJ2-7 provide the parts outside the CDR3, is EAGVAQSPRYKIIEKRQSVAFWCNPISGHATLYWYQQILGQGPKLLIQFQNNGVVDDSQLPKDRFSAERLKGVDSTLKIQPAKLEDSAVYLCASSLDRSLSYEQYFGPGTRLTVT.

V gene TRBV7-9 combines with J gene TRBJ1-4, with 8 bases fitting TRBD1. J lost 8 bases, V lost 6 bases, and 14 bases had no gene match. Looked up from germline, CDR1 is SEHNR and CDR2 is FQNEAQ (reference sequence). This CDR3 has 16 amino acids. CDR3 DNA: TGTGCCAGCAGACATACTGCAGGGGGCGCAGACGAAAAACTGTTTTTT. Translating gives CASRHTAGGADEKLFF. The variable domain in full, completed from reference TRBV7-9 and TRBJ1-4, reads DTGVSQNPRHKITKRGQNVTFRCDPISEHNRLYWYRQTLGQGPEFLTYFQNEAQLEKSRLLSDRFSAERPKGSFSTLEIQRTEQGDSAMYLCASRHTAGGADEKLFFGSGTQLSVL.